The next 8 T cell receptor beta chains were all read from a single sample in a study of blood T cell repertoires in COVID-19. Sequencing used immunoSEQ multiplex PCR; TCRdb keeps in-frame clones, though not all of them. The profile shows around 50,000 clones, approximately 83% of them singletons. Specimen: peripheral blood. These receptors were taken from a man aged 65 to 79 with acute or convalescent COVID-19.

V gene TRBV18 combines with J gene TRBJ2-1; possible D gene TRBD1, 5 bases. Germline V lookup: CDR1 KGHSH, CDR2 LQKENI. V was clipped by 5 bases and J by 5 bases, with 19 bases between them. This CDR3 contains 16 residues. The CDR3 reads CASSTTAPGFDNEQFF. CDR3 in DNA: TGTGCCAGCTCAACGACAGCCCCCGGCTTCGACAATGAGCAGTTCTTC.

J is TRBJ1-5 and V is TRBV2; D is unresolved. CDR3 length: 13 residues. Germline V lookup: CDR1 SNHLY, CDR2 FYNNEI. The V and J ends lost 5 bases and 0 bases respectively, with 5 bases between them. CDR3 sequence reads: CASSFYSNQPQHF. CDR3 in DNA: TGTGCCAGCAGTTTTTATAGCAATCAGCCCCAGCATTTT.

The chain joins TRBV21-1 to TRBJ2-2; the DNA was not used to check the table's D call, TRBD1. TRBV21-1 is reported as a pseudogene. There are 18 residues in the CDR3. CDR3 in DNA: TGTGCCAGCATTAAGACAGGGGGCCCCACCCCACGCCACGGGGAGCTGTTTTTT. Translating gives CASIKTGGPTPRHGELFF.

The gene calls are TRBV6-5 and TRBJ2-7; TRBD1 aligns across 8 bases. The V gene's germline CDR1 is MNHEY and CDR2 SVGAGI. The CDR3 sequence is 14 residues long. The ends lost 5 bases at V and 3 bases at J; junction bases unmatched: 6. CDR3 nucleotides: TGTGCCAGCAGTAGGACAGGGTACTACTACGAGCAGTACTTC. Its protein is CASSRTGYYYEQYF.

The chain is built from TRBV10-3 and TRBJ1-2; 9 nucleotides match TRBD1. CDR1 ENHRY and CDR2 SYGVKD come from the germline V gene. This CDR3 region has 16 residues. J was trimmed by 2 bases and V by 1 base; bases with no gene match: 5. The CDR3 here is CAISELGTGTNYGYTF. CDR3 DNA sequence: TGTGCCATCAGTGAGTTGGGGACAGGGACAAACTATGGCTACACCTTC.

This chain connects TRBV12-3 or TRBV12-4 to TRBJ2-7; TRBD2 is a possible D gene (6 bases). This CDR3 spans 13 amino acids. Trimming left V 6 bases short and J 3 bases short, with 12 bases between. CDR3 sequence reads: CASSSGRLYEQYF. The CDR3 DNA is TGTGCCAGCAGCTCCGGGAGACTCTACGAGCAGTACTTC.

CDR3 DNA: TGTGCCAGCAAGAACTCCGGGGCCAACGTCCTGACTTTC. It is translated as CASKNSGANVLTF. J is TRBJ2-6 and V is TRBV3-1 (or the pseudogene TRBV3-2), with D uncertain. V was clipped by 7 bases and J by 4 bases, with 8 bases between them. Germline loops: CDR1 LGHDT, CDR2 YNNKEL (reference sequence). The CDR3 has 13 residues.

This clone showed up just a few times. The chain couples TRBV2 to TRBJ2-7; 7 nucleotides line up with TRBD2. CDR1 is SNHLY, CDR2 FYNNEI, per germline. The CDR3 length is 14 residues. V shed 3 bases and J 6 bases; nucleotides not matched to a gene: 8. The DNA for the CDR3 is TGTGCCAGCAGTGAGGGGGGGGAGGTGCGCGAGCAGTACTTC. Translating it yields CASSEGGEVREQYF. Filled out from reference TRBV2 and TRBJ2-7, the complete variable domain reads EPEVTQTPSHQVTQMGQEVILRCVPISNHLYFYWYRQILGQKVEFLVSFYNNEISEKSEIFDDQFSVERPDGSNFTLKIRSTKLEDSAMYFCASSEGGEVREQYFGPGTRLTVT.